A single sample is the source of the 30 T cell receptor beta chains below, sequenced in a study of T cells in Graves' hyperthyroidism and ophthalmopathy. Researchers amplified the TCR beta CDR3 regions from RNA transcripts. The TCR CDR3 first-round RT-PCR relied on the HTBI primer set. TCRdb ran MiXCR on the multiplex PCR reads and lists one entry per CDR3 protein. The sample lists about 720,000 distinct CDR3 sequences, approximately 19% seen once, with around 17% in the top ten. The sequenced sample was blood. The receptor set was obtained from a woman in her 50s with Graves' hyperthyroidism that later progressed to Graves' ophthalmopathy.

This clonotype showed up many times. This chain connects TRBV3-1 to TRBJ2-7, with 10 nucleotides matching TRBD1. Germline-derived CDR1 and CDR2 are LGHDT and YNNKEL (reference sequence). V was pared by 1 base and J by 4 bases, with 4 bases of the junction left unmatched. This CDR3 region has 15 residues. This chain's CDR3 is CASSQAWDRGYEQYF. The DNA of the CDR3 is TGTGCCAGCAGCCAAGCTTGGGACAGGGGATACGAGCAGTACTTC.

This clonotype came up a few times. J is TRBJ2-1 and V is TRBV20-1, with 8 bases fitting TRBD1. Trimming took 3 bases from V and 7 from J; bases not matched to a gene: 8. CDR1 and CDR2 from the germline V gene are DFQATT and SNEGSKA (reference sequence). This CDR3 is 14 amino acids long. The CDR3 region has the DNA TGCAGTGCTAGTGCGGGACAGGACCTTAATGAGCAGTTCTTC. It translates to CSASAGQDLNEQFF.

The V call is TRBV12-3 or TRBV12-4, the J call TRBJ2-1; 8 bases are a match to TRBD2. The CDR3 totals 15 residues. V was clipped by 6 bases and J by 0 bases; unmatched bases: 4. CDR3 DNA: TGTGCCAGCAGGACTAGCGAGGCCTCCTACAATGAGCAGTTCTTC. Protein: CASRTSEASYNEQFF.

The chain links TRBV7-3 to TRBJ2-4, with D tentatively TRBD1 (6 bases). Looked up from germline, CDR1 is SGHTA and CDR2 is FQGTGA. The CDR3 spans 14 residues. V was clipped by 5 bases and J by 8 bases, with 16 bases between them. The CDR3 protein is CASSQQGIGDIQYF. In DNA, the CDR3 is TGTGCCAGCAGCCAACAGGGTATCGGGGACATTCAGTACTTC.

The chain carries TRBV25-1 and TRBJ1-2; maybe TRBD1 (5 bases). Germline lookup yields CDR1 MGHDK and CDR2 SYGVNS. V was shortened by 3 bases and J by 6 bases, with 11 bases between the two germline ends. CDR3 length: 13 residues. The CDR3 DNA is TGTGCCAGCAGTGAGGCAGGGAAGGATGGCTACACCTTC. It specifies CASSEAGKDGYTF.

This clonotype occurred a few times. V is TRBV7-9 and J is TRBJ2-1; a weak D match, TRBD2 (6 bases). Trimming removed 0 bases at V and 4 bases at J, with 13 bases between. CDR1 SEHNR and CDR2 FQNEAQ come from the germline V gene (reference sequence). This CDR3 comprises 16 residues. The DNA of the CDR3 is TGTGCCAGCAGCTTAGCCGGGGGTAAGACTTACAATGAGCAGTTCTTC. Its translation is CASSLAGGKTYNEQFF.

This clonotype was picked up a small number of times. The chain carries TRBV20-1 and TRBJ1-2; D is perhaps TRBD1 (6 bases). The V gene's germline CDR1 is DFQATT and CDR2 SNEGSKA (reference sequence). This CDR3 comprises 16 residues. Trimming removed 2 bases at V and 0 bases at J, with 16 bases between. CDR3 loop: CSARTGQVPPNYGYTF. In DNA, the CDR3 is TGCAGTGCTAGAACAGGGCAGGTACCCCCTAACTATGGCTACACCTTC.

The table lists this clonotype with many counts. This chain links TRBV12-3 or TRBV12-4 with TRBJ2-3; unclear D gene. The CDR3 sequence is 13 residues long. The V and J ends lost 4 bases and 1 base respectively, with 6 bases between them. Here the CDR3 DNA reads TGTGCCAGCAGTTATACTCGCACAGATACGCAGTATTTT. Its protein product is CASSYTRTDTQYF.

V gene TRBV6-1 combines with J gene TRBJ2-2; 9 bases map to TRBD2. This CDR3 comprises 14 residues. Germline-derived CDR1 and CDR2 are MNHNS and SASEGT. The CDR3 protein is CAIAGAKNTGELFF. The CDR3 DNA follows: TGTGCTATAGCGGGGGCAAAGAACACCGGGGAGCTGTTTTTT.

The chain employs TRBV6-1 and TRBJ2-3; the D gene is possibly TRBD1 (6 bases). CDR3 length: 12 amino acids. CDR1 is MNHNS and CDR2 is SASEGT in the germline V gene. V lost 7 bases, J lost 5 bases, and 10 bases lay in between. As DNA, the CDR3 is TGTGCCAGCACAGGGGCTGAAGATACGCAGTATTTT. It codes for CASTGAEDTQYF.

This rearrangement joins TRBV20-1 to TRBJ2-5; 10 bases map to TRBD2. CDR1 DFQATT and CDR2 SNEGSKA come from the germline V gene (reference sequence). V dropped 0 bases and J dropped 4; count of bases not matched to a gene: 8. The CDR3 totals 16 residues. The CDR3 sequence is CSARDSRAGGPETQYF. CDR3 bases: TGCAGTGCTAGAGATTCCCGAGCGGGGGGGCCAGAGACCCAGTACTTC.

The rearrangement joins TRBV6-1 to TRBJ2-2; possibly TRBD2 for D (7 bases). Germline loops: CDR1 MNHNS, CDR2 SASEGT. The CDR3 has 17 amino acids. V lost 6 bases and J 2 bases, leaving 19 bases between the germline ends. The CDR3 reads CASSPNRGGLNTGELFF. CDR3 DNA sequence: TGTGCCAGCAGCCCGAATAGGGGGGGACTAAACACCGGGGAGCTGTTTTTT.

This clonotype was seen repeatedly, ten times or more. The chain combines TRBV12-3 or TRBV12-4 with TRBJ1-5; tentative D call: TRBD1 (6 bases). There are 15 residues in the CDR3. V lost 4 bases to trimming and J lost 1 base, with 11 bases between them. CDR3: CASSSTGHSNQPQHF. The CDR3, as DNA: TGTGCCAGCAGTTCCACGGGACACAGCAATCAGCCCCAGCATTTT.

In this sample, this clonotype turned up many times. The gene calls are TRBV5-1 and TRBJ2-3; 9 positions match TRBD2. Unmatched junction bases numbered 7, after V lost 5 bases and J lost 6 bases. Germline loops: CDR1 SGHRS, CDR2 YFSETQ. The CDR3 runs to 14 residues. DNA for the CDR3: TGCGCCAGCAGTTTGAGCGGGGGGTCCGATACGCAGTATTTT. It codes for CASSLSGGSDTQYF.

Concerning this clonotype: A junction boundary mismatches the germline segment, possibly from a read error. The chain has TRBV30 and TRBJ1-1, with TRBD1 matching over 7 bases. Germline V lookup: CDR1 GTSNPN, CDR2 SVGIG (reference sequence). The CDR3 spans 13 residues. CDR3 bases: TGTGCCTGGGGTGTACTTCAGGGGGCTGAAGCTTTCTTT. It yields the protein CAWGVLQGAEAFF.

The sample holds many counts of this clonotype. The chain couples TRBV3-1 to TRBJ2-1; D is unresolved. The CDR3 consists of 13 residues. V lost 2 bases and J 7 bases, leaving 9 bases between the germline ends. CDR1 LGHDT and CDR2 YNNKEL come from the germline V gene (reference sequence). This CDR3 is CASSQFSLNEQFF. As DNA, the CDR3 is TGTGCCAGCAGCCAATTTAGTTTAAATGAGCAGTTCTTC.

The sample holds many counts of this clonotype. The chain couples TRBV7-8 to TRBJ2-3, with 9 bases fitting TRBD2. This CDR3 contains 16 residues. The V segment lost 1 base and the J segment 3 bases; nucleotides outside the gene matches: 5. The germline CDR1 and CDR2 sequences are SGHVS and FQNEAQ. The CDR3 sequence is CASSLVSGGTTDTQYF. The CDR3 region has the DNA TGTGCCAGCAGCTTAGTGAGCGGGGGGACTACAGATACGCAGTATTTT.

This clonotype was detected ten times or more. The chain links TRBV10-3 to TRBJ1-2; D is perhaps TRBD1 (6 bases). The CDR3 extends over 13 amino acids. Per germline, CDR1 ENHRY and CDR2 SYGVKD. Between the trimmed V and J ends, which lost 3 bases and 8 bases, there was a span of 13 bases. The chain's CDR3 is CAISDAGAQGYTF. The CDR3 DNA reads TGTGCCATCAGTGACGCGGGGGCGCAAGGCTACACCTTC.

This clonotype was observed many times. The rearrangement links TRBV12-3 or TRBV12-4 to TRBJ1-2, with unresolved D. The CDR3 is made up of 13 amino acids. V dropped 3 bases and J dropped 1 base, with 6 bases sitting between them. The CDR3 region has the DNA TGTGCCAGCAGTTTTCAGGTTAACTATGGCTACACCTTC. It yields the protein CASSFQVNYGYTF.

The gene calls are TRBV10-3 and TRBJ1-5; D unresolved. The CDR3 consists of 14 residues. Trimming removed 4 bases at V and 0 bases at J, with 7 bases between. CDR1 and CDR2 (germline): ENHRY, SYGVKD. The CDR3 reads CAISGDYSNQPQHF. The CDR3 DNA sequence: TGTGCCATCAGTGGGGATTATAGCAATCAGCCCCAGCATTTT.

Comments on this clonotype: As the CDR3 is not closed by the conserved phenylalanine or tryptophan, this likely results from a read error. The gene calls are TRBV7-8 and TRBJ2-5; D may be TRBD1 or TRBD2 (5 bases each). Germline V lookup: CDR1 SGHVS, CDR2 FQNEAQ. Trimming took 4 bases from V and 0 from J, leaving 18 bases between them. This CDR3 comprises 17 residues. The CDR3 sequence is CASSSQIGTEYQETQYL. The CDR3 coding sequence is TGTGCCAGCAGCTCCCAGATTGGGACCGAGTACCAAGAGACCCAGTACCTC.

This chain links TRBV29-1 with TRBJ1-1; tentatively, D is TRBD1 (5 bases). Germline-derived CDR1 and CDR2 are SQVTM and ANQGSEA. Trimming pared 6 bases from V and 4 bases from J, leaving 21 bases between. This CDR3 is built from 15 residues. The CDR3 bases are TGCAGCGTCCCTGTGCCTACCAGGGCAGGCACTGAAGCTTTCTTT. Protein: CSVPVPTRAGTEAFF.

This clonotype was counted ten times or more. The chain uses TRBV20-1 and TRBJ2-7; D call uncertain. Germline CDR1 is DFQATT and CDR2 is SNEGSKA (reference sequence). The CDR3 contains 13 residues. V lost 6 bases, J lost 5 bases, and 17 bases lay in between. CDR3 protein: CSASLGSTHEQYF. The CDR3 DNA reads TGCAGTGCCAGCCTGGGCTCGACACACGAGCAGTACTTC.

Comment on this clonotype: A much larger clone differs by one base, so this may be a read error. The chain links TRBV14 to TRBJ2-5; TRBD2 aligns across 7 bases. This CDR3 is built from 16 residues. The V segment lost 5 bases and the J segment 4 bases; nucleotides outside the gene matches: 13. The germline gives CDR1 SGHDN, CDR2 FVKESK. Here the CDR3 DNA reads TGTGCCAGCAGCTTAAGCGGACCGGGGGGATCAGAGACCCAGTACTTC. It yields the protein CASSLSGPGGSETQYF.

A few counts support this clonotype. The chain links TRBV12-3 or TRBV12-4 to TRBJ2-1; tentatively, D is TRBD1 or TRBD2 (7 bases each). This CDR3 is 15 amino acids long. V was cut by 5 bases and J by 5 bases, with 16 bases left in between. CDR3: CASSGAGGGDNEQFF. As DNA, the CDR3 is TGTGCCAGCAGTGGGGCAGGGGGGGGGGACAATGAGCAGTTCTTC.

In its sample, this clonotype was seen a few times. J is TRBJ1-2 and V is TRBV30; D is ambiguous. The CDR3 length is 13 residues. Germline-derived CDR1 and CDR2 are GTSNPN and SVGIG (reference sequence). Deletions cut 6 bases from V and 2 bases from J, with 13 bases between. CDR3 protein: CACSGLKNYGYTF. CDR3 DNA: TGTGCCTGCTCCGGATTAAAGAACTATGGCTACACCTTC.

This clonotype was detected only a few times. This chain links TRBV5-1 with TRBJ2-1; no definite D call. CDR1 and CDR2 (germline): SGHRS, YFSETQ. The CDR3 covers 14 residues. V was clipped by 0 bases and J by 4 bases, with 8 bases between them. The CDR3 DNA reads as TGCGCCAGCAGCTTGGACAGTGCTTACAATGAGCAGTTCTTC. Translation gives CASSLDSAYNEQFF. The full variable domain, in which reference TRBV5-1 and TRBJ2-1 provide the parts outside the CDR3, is KAGVTQTPRYLIKTRGQQVTLSCSPISGHRSVSWYQQTPGQGLQFLFEYFSETQRNKGNFPGRFSGRQFSNSRSEMNVSTLELGDSALYLCASSLDSAYNEQFFGPGTRLTVL.

The rearrangement uses TRBV29-1 and TRBJ2-1; TRBD2 is a possible D gene (6 bases). The germline V gene has CDR1 SQVTM and CDR2 ANQGSEA. Trimming left V 2 bases short and J 7 bases short, with 12 bases between. The CDR3 spans 13 residues. CDR3 sequence: CSVEPGVGNEQFF. The CDR3 region has the DNA TGCAGCGTTGAACCGGGAGTCGGGAATGAGCAGTTCTTC.

This clonotype was detected only a few times. V usage is TRBV20-1 and J usage is TRBJ2-1; TRBD2 agrees at 7 bases. Trimming at V came to 3 bases and at J to 2 bases, leaving 10 bases not matched to a gene. Germline loops: CDR1 DFQATT, CDR2 SNEGSKA (reference sequence). This CDR3 is 16 amino acids long. CDR3 sequence reads: CSARDSAGTTYNEQFF. CDR3 nucleotide sequence: TGCAGTGCTAGGGACTCGGCCGGGACTACCTACAATGAGCAGTTCTTC.

This clonotype was seen more than once but under ten times. The chain combines TRBV18 with TRBJ2-7, with no clear D. V shed 5 bases and J shed 6 bases, with 11 bases lying between them. The germline CDR1 and CDR2 sequences are KGHSH and LQKENI. The CDR3 loop spans 12 amino acids. The CDR3 protein is CASSGQFGEQYF. Written as DNA, the CDR3 is TGTGCCAGCTCAGGGCAATTTGGCGAGCAGTACTTC.